This TCR beta chain was sequenced for a study of graft-versus-host responses after intestinal transplantation. Clones were read by immunoSEQ multiplex PCR, and TCRdb kept only the in-frame ones, dropping some. Of 95,000 to 100,000 clones listed, more than 70% were seen once; the top ten hold almost 1.5%. In the case of this clone: Its antigen is unidentified.

The study's findings and limits: Levels of circulating GvH clones at their peak were associated with early post-transplant HvG declines.

Germline loops: CDR1 LNHDA, CDR2 SQIVND (reference sequence). V was trimmed by 11 bases and J by 1 base, leaving 11 bases between them. The CDR3 is made up of 12 amino acids. The chain is built from TRBV19 and TRBJ1-1, with D tentatively TRBD1 (5 bases). The source material was PBMCs, sampled 255 days after intestinal transplant. The sequence came from a human patient who received an intestinal transplant, so some T cells may come from the graft donor. The CDR3 spells CASSGQNTEAFF. CDR3 coding DNA: TGTGCCTCTAGCGGACAGAACACTGAAGCTTTCTTT.